This entry describes one T cell receptor (beta chain). What it binds is unknown. This specimen belongs to a study of cytomegalovirus exposure and HLA in healthy donors. In the PCR, 60 Vbeta and 13 Jbeta primers were used. Libraries were prepared by immunoSEQ multiplex PCR; TCRdb keeps only in-frame clonotypes and omits some of them. Seen here are roughly 80,000 clones, approximately 84% observed once, and the top ten hold 2.4%. Germline V gives CDR1 SNHLY, CDR2 FYNNEI. The V gene lost 10 bases and the J gene lost 5 bases, with 18 bases spanning the gap. This CDR3 is built from 13 residues. Study-level results: Using a false discovery rate of 0.05, a later analysis showed that about 16,000 TCR beta sequences were associated with HLA alleles.

The receptor was isolated from a woman aged 45-59 years in good health and CMV-seronegative. The chain employs TRBV2 and TRBJ2-7, with D maybe TRBD1 (6 bases). The sequencing input was PBMCs. Here the CDR3 reads CAISGHGGHEQYF. The DNA for the CDR3 is TGTGCCATCTCGGGACATGGCGGGCACGAGCAGTACTTC.